This TCR beta chain came from a study of cytomegalovirus exposure and HLA in healthy donors. Findings and limits, study-wide: A later analysis reported that several of the most significant clusters appeared to be linked to common viral pathogens, among them Epstein-Barr virus. Another analysis was done later, and it associated 15,000 or so TCR beta sequences with HLA alleles at 0.05 false discovery rate. CMV antigen specificity of three CMV-associated chains was confirmed in vitro.

The CDR3 spans 12 residues. V gave up 8 bases and J gave up 2 bases; unmatched junction bases: 5. Germline assignment: CDR1 GTSNPN and CDR2 SVGIG (reference sequence). 13 Jbeta primers and 60 Vbeta primers were used for the PCR. The table came from immunoSEQ multiplex PCR; TCRdb's copy has only in-frame clones and leaves some out. The sample yields 95,000 to 100,000 clones, around 85% seen once. Points on this clone: Its antigen is still unknown.

The source of this sequence is a man aged 30 to 45 in good health and CMV-seronegative. Sequenced: PBMCs. The chain recombines TRBV30 with TRBJ1-1, with 7 bases lining up with TRBD1. This CDR3 is CAGHRGNTEAFF. In DNA, the CDR3 is TGTGCCGGCCACAGGGGAAACACTGAAGCTTTCTTT.